This TCR beta chain was profiled in a study of blood T cells in healthy people across ages. This CDR3 has 16 amino acids. Trimming cost V 1 base and J 0 bases, with 16 bases left between them. Per germline, CDR1 DFQATT and CDR2 SNEGSKA (reference sequence). Per-sample PBMC isolation yielded at least 6.5 million cells. It was with a sample-barcoded 5' primer and a J-beta primer mix that a second PCR of about 6 to 11 cycles was run. TCRdb itself ran the 5' RACE reads through MiXCR, one entry per CDR3 protein. The sample lists hundreds of thousands of distinct CDR3 sequences, around 28% occurring once. Overall study results and limits: Researchers said unsorted PBMCs prevented a conclusive naive versus antigen-experienced comparison.

This clonotype turned up a few times. What it recognizes is unknown. The TCR sequence derives from a woman of 80 years or more in good health. The material sequenced was blood. The chain recombines TRBV20-1 with TRBJ2-7; a weak D match, TRBD1 (6 bases). The CDR3 reads CSARALAGAPSYEQYF. As DNA, the CDR3 is TGCAGTGCTAGAGCGTTAGCAGGGGCCCCCTCCTACGAGCAGTACTTC.